Following are 25 T cell receptor beta chains from one sample sequenced in a study of T cells in Graves' hyperthyroidism and ophthalmopathy. RNA transcripts were the template for amplifying TCR beta CDR3 regions. HTBI primers were the set used in a first-round RT-PCR of the TCR CDR3. In TCRdb, the multiplex PCR reads were re-called with MiXCR into one record per CDR3 protein. This sample has some 98,000 distinct CDR3 sequences, with around 37% found just once. The sequencing sample was made of peripheral blood or thyroid tissue (not recorded which). The origin of the receptors is a woman in her 30s with Graves' hyperthyroidism.

This clonotype was detected many times. The CDR3: CASSLIGTHSGNTIYF. CDR3 nucleotide sequence: TGTGCCAGCAGCTTGATCGGCACCCACTCTGGAAACACCATATATTTT. The V and J genes are TRBV5-8 and TRBJ1-3; no firm D call. The CDR3 consists of 16 residues. Trimming left V 1 base short and J 0 bases short, with 11 bases between. The germline V gene encodes CDR1 SGHTS and CDR2 YDEGEE.

The genes are TRBV20-1 and TRBJ1-3; tentatively, D is TRBD1 (6 bases). V gave up 3 bases and J gave up 4 bases, with 10 bases separating them. Germline CDR1 and CDR2: DFQATT and SNEGSKA (reference sequence). This CDR3 contains 13 residues. CDR3 DNA: TGCAGTGCTAGTCCCGGGACAGGAAACACCATATATTTT. As protein: CSASPGTGNTIYF.

This clonotype has ten or more counts. The chain couples TRBV4-1 to TRBJ1-5; D may be TRBD1 (5 bases). Trimming stripped 4 bases from V and 1 base from J, with 11 bases between. Germline CDR1 is MGHRA and CDR2 is YSYEKL. The CDR3 has 15 amino acids. The CDR3 DNA reads TGCGCCAGCAGCCGGGGGTTTCGGAGCAATCAGCCCCAGCATTTT. Translated: CASSRGFRSNQPQHF.

The chain recombines TRBV6-6 with TRBJ2-2; D may be TRBD2 (6 bases). The CDR3 extends over 15 amino acids. Deletions cut 2 bases from V and 5 bases from J, with 12 bases between. Germline V gives CDR1 MNHNY, CDR2 SVGAGI (reference sequence). CDR3 sequence: CASSYRGRGTGELFF. CDR3 coding DNA: TGTGCCAGCAGTTACAGGGGCCGGGGGACCGGGGAGCTGTTTTTT.

This clonotype has a count of ten or more. The rearrangement joins TRBV20-1 to TRBJ1-2; no definite D call. Germline V gives CDR1 DFQATT, CDR2 SNEGSKA (reference sequence). The CDR3 extends over 10 amino acids. CDR3 amino acids: CRPMMGGYTF. CDR3 bases: TGCAGGCCTATGATGGGTGGCTACACCTTC.

This clonotype has at least ten counts. CDR3 region: CASSLWTAYGYTF. CDR3 DNA sequence: TGTGCCAGCAGCCTCTGGACCGCCTATGGCTACACCTTC. The chain joins TRBV7-9 to TRBJ1-2; unclear D gene. The CDR3 is made up of 13 amino acids. V lost 5 bases to trimming and J lost 4 bases, with 11 bases between them. The germline CDR1 and CDR2 sequences are SEHNR and FQNEAQ (reference sequence).

The table lists this clonotype with many counts. The chain combines TRBV5-1 with TRBJ1-5, with D unresolved. This CDR3 has 13 amino acids. V was clipped by 0 bases and J by 4 bases, with 5 bases between them. Germline V CDR1 and CDR2: SGHRS, YFSETQ. The DNA for the CDR3 is TGCGCCAGCAGCTTGGATCCGAATCAGCCCCAGCATTTT. It codes for CASSLDPNQPQHF.

This clonotype was seen a single time. The chain is built from TRBV15 and TRBJ1-4; D is perhaps TRBD1 (5 bases). The CDR3 spans 15 residues. Germline V gene lookup returns CDR1 LNHNV and CDR2 YYDKDF (reference sequence). V lost 3 bases to trimming and J lost 6 bases, with 14 bases between them. Written as DNA, the CDR3 is TGTGCCACCAGCAGCCGCGGGGGTTGGTATGAAAAACTGTTTTTT. Translation gives CATSSRGGWYEKLFF.

The chain joins TRBV14 to TRBJ2-2, with 10 bases matching TRBD2. V shed 4 bases and J 1 base; nucleotides not matched to a gene: 0. This CDR3 has 15 amino acids. Germline-derived CDR1 and CDR2 are SGHDN and FVKESK. The CDR3 DNA sequence: TGTGCCAGCAGCCGGACTAGCGGGAACACCGGGGAGCTGTTTTTT. This gives the protein CASSRTSGNTGELFF. The full variable domain, rest sourced from reference TRBV14 and TRBJ2-2, is EAGVTQFPSHSVIEKGQTVTLRCDPISGHDNLYWYRRVMGKEIKFLLHFVKESKQDESGMPNNRFLAERTGGTYSTLKVQPAELEDSGVYFCASSRTSGNTGELFFGEGSRLTVL.

This clonotype appeared many times. The gene calls are TRBV5-1 and TRBJ2-2; D uncertain. Germline CDR1 and CDR2: SGHRS and YFSETQ. The CDR3 is 14 residues long. Trimming shortened V by 0 bases and J by 5 bases, and 8 bases separated the two germline ends. CDR3 residues: CASSLAVGTGELFF. Here the CDR3 DNA reads TGCGCCAGCAGCTTGGCCGTTGGGACCGGGGAGCTGTTTTTT.

This clonotype was counted ten times or more. The J gene is TRBJ1-1, the V gene TRBV5-1; D gene unclear. CDR3 length: 14 residues. The germline CDR1 and CDR2 sequences are SGHRS and YFSETQ. Trimming shortened V by 5 bases and J by 0 bases, and 11 bases separated the two germline ends. The CDR3 nucleotides read TGCGCCAGCAGGGCGGGAACGCTGAACACTGAAGCTTTCTTT. It translates to CASRAGTLNTEAFF.

This clonotype was detected only a few times. As the CDR3 is not closed by the conserved phenylalanine or tryptophan, this likely results from a read error. The limits of the CDR3 on the DNA are not certain, so only TCRdb's listed CDR3 is given. The chain joins TRBV15 to TRBJ1-4; the table calls TRBD1, which could not be checked here. Ends included, the CDR3 has 10 residues. CDR1 and CDR2 (germline): LNHNV, YYDKDF (reference sequence). This CDR3 reads CATSRDRGEV.

V is TRBV7-9 and J is TRBJ2-7; D is possibly TRBD2 (5 bases). Germline assignment: CDR1 SEHNR and CDR2 FQNEAQ (reference sequence). The CDR3 is made up of 13 amino acids. V was clipped by 3 bases and J by 3 bases, with 9 bases between them. The chain's CDR3 is CASSFREFYEQYF. Here the CDR3 DNA reads TGTGCCAGCAGCTTCCGGGAATTCTACGAGCAGTACTTC.

As regards this clonotype: A read error is likely, as this CDR3 ends without the conserved phenylalanine or tryptophan. V is TRBV25-1 and J is TRBJ1-1; 7 positions match TRBD1. Germline V gene lookup returns CDR1 MGHDK and CDR2 SYGVNS. There are 14 residues in the CDR3. Trimming removed 5 bases from V and 7 bases from J; junction bases left unmatched: 10. The CDR3 region has the DNA TGTGCCAGCAGTTTACAGGGGTTAGGGATTGAAGCTTTCCTT. The encoded protein is CASSLQGLGIEAFL.

In its sample, this clonotype was seen many times. This chain links TRBV3-1 with TRBJ2-2; D gene unclear. The germline V gene has CDR1 LGHDT and CDR2 YNNKEL (reference sequence). This CDR3 is built from 13 residues. V was shortened by 4 bases and J by 2 bases, with 5 bases between the two germline ends. The CDR3 sequence: CASSRGNTGELFF. The CDR3 DNA sequence: TGTGCCAGCAGCCGGGGAAACACCGGGGAGCTGTTTTTT. The whole variable domain, remainder taken from reference TRBV3-1 and TRBJ2-2, is DTAVSQTPKYLVTQMGNDKSIKCEQNLGHDTMYWYKQDSKKFLKIMFSYNNKELIINETVPNRFSPKSPDKAHLNLHINSLELGDSAVYFCASSRGNTGELFFGEGSRLTVL.

The chain employs TRBV24-1 and TRBJ2-3; no clear D. The J call is in doubt because the DNA end fits TRBJ1-5 better. The CDR3 is 14 amino acids. The germline V gene encodes CDR1 KGHDR and CDR2 SFDVKD. The CDR3, as DNA: TGTGCCACCAATAGCGGGAGGATGGCAGATACGCAGCATTTT. Translating it yields CATNSGRMADTQHF.

The chain couples TRBV10-1 to TRBJ2-5, with 8 bases fitting TRBD2. The length of the CDR3 is 17 residues. Trimming removed 2 bases from V and 2 bases from J; junction bases left unmatched: 10. Looked up from germline, CDR1 is WNHNN and CDR2 is SYGVQD (reference sequence). The CDR3 sequence is CASSEKRGTSAQETQYF. The CDR3 bases are TGCGCCAGCAGTGAGAAAAGGGGGACTAGTGCTCAAGAGACCCAGTACTTC.

In this sample, this clonotype turned up many times. The rearrangement uses TRBV5-1 and TRBJ2-3, with a tentative D call TRBD1 (5 bases). V lost 4 bases to trimming and J lost 1 base, with 10 bases between them. The CDR3 consists of 14 residues. CDR1 and CDR2 (germline): SGHRS, YFSETQ. The CDR3 bases are TGCGCCAGCAGCGGAAGGGGTGGCACAGATACGCAGTATTTT. Amino acid sequence: CASSGRGGTDTQYF.

V is TRBV11-1 and J is TRBJ1-5; 8 nucleotides match TRBD1. The CDR3 is made up of 14 amino acids. Germline V gene sequence: CDR1 SGHAT, CDR2 FQDESV (reference sequence). The trim removed 6 bases at V and 3 bases at J, leaving 4 bases unmatched. CDR3 DNA: TGTGCCAGCAGTGGACAGGGTTACAATCAGCCCCAGCATTTT. It yields the protein CASSGQGYNQPQHF.

The chain links TRBV7-4 to TRBJ1-4; 7 bases match TRBD1. Trimming removed 6 bases from V and 3 bases from J; junction bases left unmatched: 7. The germline gives CDR1 SGHVT, CDR2 SQSDAQ. The CDR3 is 15 amino acids. DNA of the CDR3: TGTGCCAGCAGGCTATCCGGGACAGCTAATGAAAAACTGTTTTTT. Residues: CASRLSGTANEKLFF.

This clonotype was detected many times. V usage is TRBV5-1 and J usage is TRBJ2-3; D may correspond to TRBD1 or TRBD2 (5 bases each). The CDR3 runs to 14 residues. Trimming removed 5 bases from V and 6 bases from J, with 16 bases in between. Germline assignment: CDR1 SGHRS and CDR2 YFSETQ. CDR3 DNA: TGCGCCAGCAGTCTATCTGGGACCAGGGATACGCAGTATTTT. Its translation is CASSLSGTRDTQYF.

At least ten counts were recorded for this clonotype. V gene TRBV18 combines with J gene TRBJ2-5; D ambiguous. The CDR3 has 13 amino acids. V was shortened by 2 bases and J by 3 bases, with 7 bases between the two germline ends. Per the germline V gene, CDR1 is KGHSH and CDR2 is LQKENI. Here the CDR3 DNA reads TGTGCCAGCTCACCAAGACTCGAAGAGACCCAGTACTTC. It specifies CASSPRLEETQYF. Full variable domain (rest looked up from reference TRBV18 and TRBJ2-5): NAGVMQNPRHLVRRRGQEARLRCSPMKGHSHVYWYRQLPEEGLKFMVYLQKENIIDESGMPKERFSAEFPKEGPSILRIQQVVRGDSAAYFCASSPRLEETQYFGPGTRLLVL.

This clonotype was recorded at least ten times. This rearrangement joins TRBV2 to TRBJ1-1; TRBD1 aligns across 10 bases. The germline CDR1 and CDR2 sequences are SNHLY and FYNNEI. The CDR3 has 13 residues. Trimming took 7 bases from V and 8 from J; bases not matched to a gene: 7. The CDR3 coding sequence is TGTGCCAGCAATGACAGGGGGCGCACGGAAGCTTTCTTT. It codes for CASNDRGRTEAFF.

This clonotype was counted many times. This rearrangement joins TRBV12-3 or TRBV12-4 to TRBJ1-6; 7 bases agree with TRBD1. The junction had 9 bases not matched to a gene; V was cut back by 3 bases and J by 7 bases. The CDR3 sequence is 16 residues long. The CDR3 DNA reads TGTGCCAGCAGTTTTACCCAGGGACAGCTGAATTCACCCCTCCACTTT. Amino acids: CASSFTQGQLNSPLHF.

This clonotype was counted ten times or more. This rearrangement joins TRBV19 to TRBJ1-2; 7 bases are a match to TRBD1. Trimming cost V 7 bases and J 6 bases; bases outside gene matches: 8. Germline assignment: CDR1 LNHDA and CDR2 SQIVND (reference sequence). This CDR3 has 13 amino acids. CDR3 loop: CASKPGGEDGYTF. The CDR3 bases are TGTGCCAGTAAGCCAGGGGGAGAAGATGGCTACACCTTC. Full variable domain (rest looked up from reference TRBV19 and TRBJ1-2): DGGITQSPKYLFRKEGQNVTLSCEQNLNHDAMYWYRQDPGQGLRLIYYSQIVNDFQKGDIAEGYSVSREKKESFPLTVTSAQKNPTAFYLCASKPGGEDGYTFGSGTRLTVV.